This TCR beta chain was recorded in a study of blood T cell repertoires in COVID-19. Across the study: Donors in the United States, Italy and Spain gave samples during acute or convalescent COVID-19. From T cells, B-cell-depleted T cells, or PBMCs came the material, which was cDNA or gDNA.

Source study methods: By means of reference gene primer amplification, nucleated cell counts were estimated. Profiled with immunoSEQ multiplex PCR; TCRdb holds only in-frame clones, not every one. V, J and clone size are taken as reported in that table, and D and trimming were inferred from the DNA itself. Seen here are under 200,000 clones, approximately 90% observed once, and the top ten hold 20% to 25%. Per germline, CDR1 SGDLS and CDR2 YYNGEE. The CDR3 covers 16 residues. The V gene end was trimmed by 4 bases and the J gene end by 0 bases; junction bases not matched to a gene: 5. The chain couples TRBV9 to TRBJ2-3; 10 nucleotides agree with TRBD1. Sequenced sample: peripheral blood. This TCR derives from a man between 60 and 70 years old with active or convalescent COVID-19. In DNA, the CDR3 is TGTGCCAGCAGCACCGGGACAGGGGACAGCACAGATACGCAGTATTTT. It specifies CASSTGTGDSTDTQYF.